A single sample gave rise to the 21 T cell receptor beta chains below, sequenced in a study of T cells after somatic rescue of genetic block. Produced via immunoSEQ multiplex PCR; TCRdb's table is partial and in-frame only. This sample carries roughly 71,000 clones, roughly 90% of them seen once, and the ten largest clones take 2.8%. The sequencing input was peripheral blood mononuclear cells (PBMCs). These receptors were taken from a man younger than 45.

The rearrangement joins TRBV19 to TRBJ2-3; 8 nucleotides align to TRBD1. The germline V gene has CDR1 LNHDA and CDR2 SQIVND (reference sequence). V dropped 10 bases and J dropped 0; count of bases not matched to a gene: 3. The CDR3 is made up of 13 amino acids. CDR3 in DNA: TGTGCCACTCGGGACAGGAGCACAGATACGCAGTATTTT. This encodes CATRDRSTDTQYF.

This clone was observed a single time. V and J are TRBV5-4 and TRBJ1-3, with 8 bases fitting TRBD1. The germline V gene has CDR1 SGHNT and CDR2 YYREEE (reference sequence). The trim removed 4 bases at V and 0 bases at J, leaving 3 bases unmatched. This CDR3 has 15 amino acids. CDR3 amino acids: CASSETGGSGNTIYF. The CDR3 DNA is TGTGCCAGCAGCGAAACAGGGGGCTCTGGAAACACCATATATTTT.

This rearrangement joins TRBV6-5 to TRBJ2-7; 7 bases are shared with TRBD2. V shed 3 bases, J shed 2 bases, and the junction held 7 bases outside the gene matches. From germline, CDR1 is MNHEY and CDR2 SVGAGI. CDR3 length: 15 amino acids. The CDR3 loop is CASSYGASGAYEQYF. CDR3 nucleotide sequence: TGTGCCAGCAGTTATGGGGCTAGCGGCGCCTACGAGCAGTACTTC.

The chain's CDR3 is CARRGRGSEQYF. CDR3 sequence (DNA): TGTGCCAGGAGAGGTCGGGGAAGCGAGCAGTACTTC. The chain couples TRBV2 to TRBJ2-7; tentatively, D is TRBD2 (5 bases). Trimming cost V 9 bases and J 6 bases, with 15 bases left between them. The CDR3 is made up of 12 amino acids. Germline V gene sequence: CDR1 SNHLY, CDR2 FYNNEI.

CDR3 DNA: TGTGCCAGCAGCGCGATGGACAGGACAACCCACGAGCAGTACTTC. This codes for CASSAMDRTTHEQYF. The rearrangement joins TRBV5-6 to TRBJ2-7; 7 positions match TRBD1. The germline gives CDR1 SGHDT, CDR2 YYEEEE. This CDR3 contains 15 residues. Trimming took 4 bases from V and 5 from J; bases not matched to a gene: 12.

This rearrangement joins TRBV27 to TRBJ2-3; D is unclear. The CDR3 length is 15 residues. The V gene lost 2 bases and the J gene lost 6 bases, with 15 bases spanning the gap. CDR1 is MNHEY, CDR2 SMNVEV, per germline (reference sequence). Here the CDR3 DNA reads TGTGCCAGCAGTTTAAAGACGCCCGCACGGGATACGCAGTATTTT. Encoded protein: CASSLKTPARDTQYF.

This chain uses TRBV6-1 with TRBJ2-2, with a tentative D call TRBD1 (6 bases). Looked up from germline, CDR1 is MNHNS and CDR2 is SASEGT. This CDR3 spans 13 amino acids. V lost 8 bases, J lost 6 bases, and 13 bases lay in between. The DNA for the CDR3 is TGTGCCAGCGGGCCAGGGGAATCCGGGGAGCTGTTTTTT. This translates into CASGPGESGELFF.

The gene calls are TRBV7-9 and TRBJ2-2; TRBD1 is a possible D gene (6 bases). Germline loops: CDR1 SEHNR, CDR2 FQNEAQ (reference sequence). V was clipped by 6 bases and J by 4 bases, with 15 bases between them. The CDR3 is 15 amino acids. In DNA form, the CDR3 reads TGTGCCAGCAGAGAACAGGGCTCTTTCACCGGGGAGCTGTTTTTT. Translated, it gives CASREQGSFTGELFF.

J is TRBJ2-1 and V is TRBV27; TRBD2 matches 7 bases. J lost 1 base, V lost 3 bases, and 3 bases had no gene match. Per the germline V gene, CDR1 is MNHEY and CDR2 is SMNVEV (reference sequence). This CDR3 is 15 amino acids long. CDR3 protein: CASSFWRGSYNEQFF. CDR3 nucleotide sequence: TGTGCCAGCAGTTTTTGGCGGGGGTCCTACAATGAGCAGTTCTTC.

The CDR3 sequence: CASNDRLQYEAFF. DNA of the CDR3: TGTGCCAGCAACGACAGGCTTCAGTATGAAGCTTTCTTT. V gene TRBV28 combines with J gene TRBJ1-1; a weak D match, TRBD1 (6 bases). Germline V gene lookup returns CDR1 MDHEN and CDR2 SYDVKM. Deletions cut 7 bases from V and 7 bases from J, with 16 bases between. This CDR3 spans 13 amino acids.

The chain links TRBV30 to TRBJ1-2; TRBD1 might be the D (6 bases). V was cut by 0 bases and J by 7 bases, with 12 bases left in between. CDR1 is GTSNPN, CDR2 SVGIG, per germline (reference sequence). This CDR3 contains 13 residues. The CDR3 sequence: CAWSVKQGSGYTF. CDR3 coding DNA: TGTGCCTGGAGTGTAAAACAGGGTAGTGGCTACACCTTC.

The chain recombines TRBV6-1 with TRBJ1-1; weak D call: TRBD1 (6 bases). The CDR3 has 16 amino acids. Trimming stripped 3 bases from V and 5 bases from J, with 19 bases between. Per the germline V gene, CDR1 is MNHNS and CDR2 is SASEGT. The DNA for the CDR3 is TGTGCCAGCAGTGAGTTTACGTCCCCAGGGGTAACTGAAGCTTTCTTT. This gives the protein CASSEFTSPGVTEAFF.

The V gene is TRBV7-8, the J gene TRBJ1-2; the D gene is possibly TRBD1 (6 bases). The V gene lost 4 bases and the J gene lost 4 bases, with 16 bases spanning the gap. Per the germline V gene, CDR1 is SGHVS and CDR2 is FQNEAQ. CDR3 length equals 15 residues. CDR3 protein: CASSYRDTAGYGYTF. The CDR3 DNA follows: TGTGCCAGCAGCTACCGGGACACTGCAGGCTATGGCTACACCTTC.

Here the CDR3 DNA reads TGTGCCAGCAGTAAAGACAGGCCAAGATTGAACACTGAAGCTTTCTTT. Amino acids: CASSKDRPRLNTEAFF. The chain has TRBV6-4 and TRBJ1-1; TRBD1 might be the D (6 bases). Trimming left V 5 bases short and J 0 bases short, with 16 bases between. CDR3 length: 16 residues. Germline assignment: CDR1 MRHNA and CDR2 SNTAGT.

The chain carries TRBV6-6 and TRBJ1-5, with 8 bases fitting TRBD1. Germline CDR1 reads MNHNY; CDR2 reads SVGAGI (reference sequence). Trimming cost V 6 bases and J 5 bases; bases outside gene matches: 3. This CDR3 has 13 residues. The DNA for the CDR3 is TGTGCCAGCAGGTCACAGGGGGATCAGCCCCAGCATTTT. This codes for CASRSQGDQPQHF.

This chain connects TRBV9 to TRBJ2-1, with D possibly matching TRBD2 (6 bases). The CDR3 spans 12 residues. Germline CDR1 SGDLS, CDR2 YYNGEE. Trimming shortened V by 3 bases and J by 8 bases, and 9 bases separated the two germline ends. CDR3 residues: CASSEWGDEQFF. CDR3 nucleotide sequence: TGTGCCAGCAGCGAGTGGGGGGATGAGCAGTTCTTC.

This chain uses TRBV6-6 with TRBJ2-7; D unresolved. The germline V gene has CDR1 MNHNY and CDR2 SVGAGI (reference sequence). The CDR3 is 11 amino acids. The V end lost 6 bases, the J end lost 10 bases, and 13 bases lay between the germline ends. CDR3 coding DNA: TGTGCCAGCAGCGAGGCGGTCTTTCAGTACTTC. As protein: CASSEAVFQYF.

The V call is TRBV9, the J call TRBJ2-3; tentatively, D is TRBD1 (5 bases). The CDR3 sequence is 14 residues long. The V gene lost 0 bases and the J gene lost 6 bases, with 11 bases spanning the gap. CDR1 SGDLS and CDR2 YYNGEE come from the germline V gene. The chain's CDR3 is CASSVERTRDTQYF. The CDR3 DNA reads as TGTGCCAGCAGCGTAGAACGGACAAGGGATACGCAGTATTTT.

The chain couples TRBV5-8 to TRBJ2-1; TRBD2 aligns across 9 bases. Germline loops: CDR1 SGHTS, CDR2 YDEGEE. CDR3 length: 15 residues. V shed 1 base and J 6 bases; nucleotides not matched to a gene: 5. The CDR3 sequence is CASSLPSGTINEQFF. As DNA, the CDR3 is TGTGCCAGCAGCTTGCCTAGCGGGACCATCAATGAGCAGTTCTTC. Variable domain in full (rest from reference TRBV5-8 and TRBJ2-1): EAGVTQSPTHLIKTRGQQATLRCSPISGHTSVYWYQQALGLGLQFLLWYDEGEERNRGNFPPRFSGRQFPNYSSELNVNALELEDSALYLCASSLPSGTINEQFFGPGTRLTVL.

V and J are TRBV5-1 and TRBJ2-7, with unresolved D. The CDR3 spans 14 residues. V lost 4 bases and J 2 bases, leaving 13 bases between the germline ends. Per germline, CDR1 SGHRS and CDR2 YFSETQ. The CDR3 DNA reads TGCGCCAGCAGCACCCTAGGAAATGCCTACGAGCAGTACTTC. Amino acids: CASSTLGNAYEQYF.

This clone was detected once. Sequence at one end of the junction differs from germline and may be a read error. The chain couples TRBV10-3 to TRBJ2-6; D could derive from TRBD1 or TRBD2 (5 bases each). CDR1 is ENHRY, CDR2 SYGVKD, per germline. The CDR3 consists of 14 residues. The CDR3 region is CAIREGSAANVLTF. The CDR3 bases are TGTGCCATCAGAGAGGGGTCTGCGGCCAACGTCCTGACTTTC.